The clone carrying this T cell receptor (beta chain) was observed a handful of times. Its target is not known. Measured with immunoSEQ multiplex PCR; TCRdb has only the in-frame clones, and not every one. The data show some 20,000 clones, around 70% seen once. Looked up from germline, CDR1 is MNHEY and CDR2 is SMNVEV (reference sequence). V lost 6 bases to trimming and J lost 7 bases; unmatched junction nucleotides: 11. CDR3 length: 14 amino acids. Time point defined: neoterminal ileum biopsy at postoperative endoscopy, about 6 months after surgery. This entry is derived from a study of T cell repertoires in ileal Crohn's disease. About the study: The M6 sample came from neoterminal ileum during colonoscopy after surgery.

Study observations and caveats: Every patient over 26.8% clonality showed endoscopic recurrence.

Source material: ileal tissue. This sequence joins TRBV27 and TRBJ2-5, with 7 bases identical to TRBD1. This receptor was identified in an adult with Crohn's disease. CDR3 in DNA: TGTGCCAGCAGCCGTCCGGGACAGAGTTCGACCCAGTACTTC. Residues: CASSRPGQSSTQYF.